Following are 22 T cell receptor beta chains from one sample sequenced in a study of T cells in Graves' hyperthyroidism and ophthalmopathy. TCR beta CDR3 regions were amplified from RNA transcripts. Using the HTBI primer set, a first-round RT-PCR was run on the TCR CDR3. Each CDR3 protein gets one entry after TCRdb re-called the multiplex PCR reads with MiXCR. The sample lists fewer than 450,000 distinct CDR3 sequences; around 15% were seen once. Sequenced material: blood. The source is an older woman with Graves' ophthalmopathy.

In this sample, this clonotype turned up many times. The chain uses TRBV18 and TRBJ1-1, with D perhaps matching TRBD1 (5 bases). Germline values: CDR1 KGHSH, CDR2 LQKENI. This CDR3 spans 15 amino acids. Trimming removed 4 bases at V and 1 base at J, with 13 bases between. The CDR3 region has the DNA TGTGCCAGCTCACTCTCACAGGTAACGAACACTGAAGCTTTCTTT. It translates to CASSLSQVTNTEAFF.

This clonotype was seen ten or more times. This chain uses TRBV5-1 with TRBJ2-7; the match to TRBD1 covers 9 bases. The V segment lost 4 bases and the J segment 6 bases; nucleotides outside the gene matches: 8. The CDR3 length is 14 residues. Germline CDR1 is SGHRS and CDR2 is YFSETQ. DNA for the CDR3: TGCGCCAGCAGCCCAGGGACAGGGCCCGTCGAGCAGTACTTC. Protein product: CASSPGTGPVEQYF. The full variable domain, in which reference TRBV5-1 and TRBJ2-7 provide the parts outside the CDR3, is KAGVTQTPRYLIKTRGQQVTLSCSPISGHRSVSWYQQTPGQGLQFLFEYFSETQRNKGNFPGRFSGRQFSNSRSEMNVSTLELGDSALYLCASSPGTGPVEQYFGPGTRLTVT.

This clonotype was picked up many times. V gene TRBV11-3 combines with J gene TRBJ2-1; 7 nucleotides align to TRBD2. CDR1 is SGHNT and CDR2 is YENEEA in the germline V gene. The length of the CDR3 is 15 residues. J was trimmed by 5 bases and V by 4 bases; bases with no gene match: 8. CDR3 region: CASSSKGGSNNEQFF. CDR3 nucleotides: TGTGCCAGCAGCTCGAAAGGCGGGAGTAACAATGAGCAGTTCTTC.

This clonotype showed up just once. The chain combines TRBV19 with TRBJ2-3, with 9 bases fitting TRBD1. The germline CDR1 and CDR2 sequences are LNHDA and SQIVND (reference sequence). V was clipped by 5 bases and J by 6 bases; unmatched bases: 12. The CDR3 spans 16 residues. The CDR3 nucleotides are TGTGCCAGTAGTCACTACGGGGGACAGGGCATGGATACGCAGTATTTT. It translates to CASSHYGGQGMDTQYF.

At least ten counts were recorded for this clonotype. J is TRBJ1-5 and V is TRBV24-1, with 10 nucleotides matching TRBD1. Per the germline V gene, CDR1 is KGHDR and CDR2 is SFDVKD. V dropped 2 bases and J dropped 3; count of bases not matched to a gene: 3. CDR3 size: 16 residues. The CDR3 region has the DNA TGTGCCACCAGTGATTCCGGGACAGGGGTCAATCAGCCCCAGCATTTT. Amino acid sequence: CATSDSGTGVNQPQHF.

This clonotype was counted ten times or more. This chain connects TRBV7-9 to TRBJ2-1; TRBD2 aligns across 11 bases. Germline CDR1 SEHNR, CDR2 FQNEAQ (reference sequence). The junction had 18 bases not matched to a gene; V was cut back by 5 bases and J by 0 bases. The CDR3 runs to 21 residues. The CDR3 nucleotides read TGTGCCAGCAGCCCGGGGACTAGCGGCCTTTGGCCTATAAGCTCCTACAATGAGCAGTTCTTC. This translates into CASSPGTSGLWPISSYNEQFF.

The chain links TRBV6-1 to TRBJ2-5; TRBD1 matches 7 bases. V shed 1 base, J shed 7 bases, and the junction held 6 bases outside the gene matches. Germline assignment: CDR1 MNHNS and CDR2 SASEGT. CDR3 size: 14 residues. CDR3 sequence: CASSEGRGGWTQYF. In DNA form, the CDR3 reads TGTGCCAGCAGTGAAGGGAGAGGGGGCTGGACCCAGTACTTC.

This clonotype was observed a handful of times. This chain joins TRBV12-3 or TRBV12-4 and TRBJ1-4; D is possibly TRBD1 (5 bases). V lost 6 bases to trimming and J lost 10 bases, with 12 bases between them. This CDR3 region has 12 residues. The CDR3 nucleotides are TGTGCCAGCAGATACGTTGGGACAAAACTGTTTTTT. It encodes CASRYVGTKLFF.

The chain links TRBV3-1 to TRBJ2-1; D unclear. V shed 3 bases and J shed 4 bases, with 13 bases lying between them. Germline V gene data show CDR1 as LGHDT and CDR2 as YNNKEL (reference sequence). The CDR3 is 15 residues long. This chain's CDR3 is CASSHRADGYNEQFF. The CDR3 region has the DNA TGTGCCAGCAGCCACCGGGCCGACGGGTACAATGAGCAGTTCTTC.

The gene calls are TRBV2 and TRBJ1-1; no reliable D call. Trimming removed 8 bases at V and 1 base at J, with 11 bases between. Germline CDR1 reads SNHLY; CDR2 reads FYNNEI. The CDR3 is 13 amino acids. This chain's CDR3 is CASLLAQNTEAFF. The CDR3 nucleotides read TGTGCCAGCCTCCTGGCACAGAACACTGAAGCTTTCTTT.

The chain joins TRBV20-1 to TRBJ2-7, with 11 nucleotides matching TRBD2. The germline CDR1 and CDR2 sequences are DFQATT and SNEGSKA (reference sequence). Trimming at V came to 4 bases and at J to 0 bases, leaving 14 bases not matched to a gene. The CDR3 is made up of 18 amino acids. Written as DNA, the CDR3 is TGCAGTGCTACCGGGACTAGCGGAATCTGGGGAAGCTCCTACGAGCAGTACTTC. This gives the protein CSATGTSGIWGSSYEQYF.

The table lists this clonotype with many counts. The V and J genes are TRBV27 and TRBJ2-7; D tentatively fits TRBD1 or TRBD2 (7 bases each). CDR3 length equals 14 residues. Germline V gene data show CDR1 as MNHEY and CDR2 as SMNVEV (reference sequence). Trimming cost V 6 bases and J 6 bases, with 18 bases left between them. The CDR3 here is CASSQGGRGLEQYF. The CDR3 nucleotides read TGTGCCAGCAGCCAGGGGGGGAGGGGTCTCGAGCAGTACTTC.

This clonotype was seen more than once but under ten times. The genes are TRBV10-3 and TRBJ2-2; 12 bases are a match to TRBD1. Germline V gene lookup returns CDR1 ENHRY and CDR2 SYGVKD. With 10 bases clipped from V and 3 bases from J, the junction kept 6 bases outside the gene matches. The CDR3 is 15 residues long. CDR3 DNA sequence: TGTGCCACCCGGGACAGGGGGCCGGACACCGGGGAGCTGTTTTTT. Its translation is CATRDRGPDTGELFF.

In the case of this clonotype: Since a much larger clone is just one base distant, this may be a read error. The chain employs TRBV28 and TRBJ1-6; 9 positions match TRBD1. V was clipped by 5 bases and J by 8 bases; unmatched bases: 7. CDR1 is MDHEN and CDR2 is SYDVKM in the germline V gene. The CDR3 loop spans 15 amino acids. The chain's CDR3 is CASSLRDREYSPLHF. The CDR3 nucleotides are TGTGCCAGCAGTCTCCGGGACAGGGAGTATTCACCCCTCCACTTT.

This clonotype showed up just a few times. The chain combines TRBV5-1 with TRBJ1-5; D is uncertain. V was pared by 5 bases and J by 2 bases, with 14 bases between. This CDR3 region has 15 residues. CDR1 and CDR2 (germline): SGHRS, YFSETQ. The CDR3 loop is CASRPTTTGNQPQHF. DNA of the CDR3: TGCGCCAGCAGGCCGACAACTACGGGCAATCAGCCCCAGCATTTT.

Many counts were recorded for this clonotype. In DNA form, the CDR3 reads TGTGCCAGCAGTTTAGAAGCTTCCCAAAACATTCAGTACTTC. Protein sequence: CASSLEASQNIQYF. The chain recombines TRBV12-3 or TRBV12-4 with TRBJ2-4; D unclear. The CDR3 runs 14 residues. The germline V and J ends were trimmed by 1 base and 5 bases, with 9 bases remaining between them.

This clonotype was found many times. This chain uses TRBV11-2 with TRBJ2-3; 8 nucleotides agree with TRBD2. The germline V gene has CDR1 SGHAT and CDR2 FQNNGV. J gave up 4 bases and V 1 base, and 1 base lay outside the gene matches. The CDR3 length is 14 residues. The CDR3, as DNA: TGTGCCAGCAGCTTAGGACTAGCGTCAGATACGCAGTATTTT. It yields the protein CASSLGLASDTQYF.

This clonotype was recorded a few times. The V call is TRBV7-9, the J call TRBJ2-1, with 15 bases lining up with TRBD2. Germline CDR1 and CDR2: SEHNR and FQNEAQ (reference sequence). The length of the CDR3 is 16 residues. Trimming removed 5 bases from V and 7 bases from J; junction bases left unmatched: 6. The CDR3 DNA is TGTGCCAGCAGCCCCAGCGGGACTAGCGGGAGGAATGAGCAGTTCTTC. Its translation: CASSPSGTSGRNEQFF. The complete variable domain, with remaining parts taken from reference TRBV7-9 and TRBJ2-1, reads DTGVSQNPRHKITKRGQNVTFRCDPISEHNRLYWYRQTLGQGPEFLTYFQNEAQLEKSRLLSDRFSAERPKGSFSTLEIQRTEQGDSAMYLCASSPSGTSGRNEQFFGPGTRLTVL.

This clonotype was counted only a few times. The chain employs TRBV29-1 and TRBJ2-3; 9 bases agree with TRBD2. V trimming: 6 bases; J trimming: 0 bases; junction bases outside the gene matches: 7. The CDR3 extends over 15 amino acids. Per the germline V gene, CDR1 is SQVTM and CDR2 is ANQGSEA. The CDR3 region has the DNA TGCAGCGTGACCCGGACTAGCGAGAGCACAGATACGCAGTATTTT. It translates to CSVTRTSESTDTQYF.

This sequence joins TRBV10-3 and TRBJ2-5; weak D call: TRBD2 (6 bases). The germline V gene has CDR1 ENHRY and CDR2 SYGVKD. This CDR3 contains 14 residues. Trimming stripped 4 bases from V and 3 bases from J, with 12 bases between. Here the CDR3 reads CAISAEEGEETQYF. As DNA, the CDR3 is TGTGCCATCAGTGCCGAGGAGGGAGAAGAGACCCAGTACTTC.

A few counts support this clonotype. The chain couples TRBV28 to TRBJ1-3, with D tentatively TRBD1 (5 bases). CDR1 is MDHEN, CDR2 SYDVKM, per germline. This CDR3 spans 15 amino acids. The germline V and J ends were trimmed by 4 bases and 0 bases, with 10 bases remaining between them. CDR3 amino acids: CASSSGGSSGNTIYF. DNA of the CDR3: TGTGCCAGCAGTTCGGGGGGAAGCTCTGGAAACACCATATATTTT. The full variable domain, with the rest looked up from reference TRBV28 and TRBJ1-3, is DVKVTQSSRYLVKRTGEKVFLECVQDMDHENMFWYRQDPGLGLRLIYFSYDVKMKEKGDIPEGYSVSREKKERFSLILESASTNQTSMYLCASSSGGSSGNTIYFGEGSWLTVV.

The V gene is TRBV30, the J gene TRBJ2-7, with TRBD1 identical over 8 bases. V gave up 2 bases and J gave up 3 bases; unmatched junction bases: 9. In germline, CDR1 is GTSNPN, CDR2 SVGIG (reference sequence). The CDR3 runs 15 residues. For the CDR3, the DNA is TGTGCCTGGAGTTCCCCTCGACAGGGGATCTACGAGCAGTACTTC. This sequence encodes CAWSSPRQGIYEQYF.